This T cell receptor beta chain is from a study of blood T cells in healthy people across ages. Study-level points and caveats: It was held that the diversity estimates obtained from one million T cells were underestimates. Long-lived donors carried more naive CD4+ cells and greater diversity than aged donors.

In the case of this clonotype: Its antigen is still unknown.

A second about 6 to 12 cycle PCR used barcoded and J-beta primers. TCRdb itself ran the 5' RACE reads through MiXCR, one entry per CDR3 protein. This sample has approximately 600,000 distinct CDR3 sequences; roughly 50% occur once, and the top ten carry over 30%. Trimming stripped 2 bases from V and 7 bases from J, with 11 bases between. Per germline, CDR1 MGHDK and CDR2 SYGVNS. This CDR3 region has 13 residues. The individuals who served as donors were healthy Caucasians living in Russia, aged roughly 6 to 100. The TCR sequence derives from a man aged 60-69 years in good health. The chain couples TRBV25-1 to TRBJ1-2; no clear D. Sequences were obtained from blood. The CDR3 reads CASSEVAGRGYTF. CDR3 coding DNA: TGTGCCAGCAGTGAAGTCGCAGGTCGTGGCTACACCTTC.